The present TCR beta chain was sequenced within a study of blood T cell repertoires in COVID-19. Overall study: T cells, B-cell-depleted T cells, or PBMCs supplied cDNA or gDNA.

This CDR3 comprises 12 residues. Germline assignment: CDR1 SNHLY and CDR2 FYNNEI. V was pared by 4 bases and J by 1 base, with 4 bases between. Source study methods: Scientists estimated how many nucleated cells there were by amplifying reference gene primers. TCRdb's copy holds only in-frame clones and misses some; the assay was immunoSEQ multiplex PCR. D and trimming come from the DNA, and the V and J calls and clone size come from that table. The data hold some 100,000 clones, with 91% observed a single time. This TCR came from a man between 45 and 60 years old with active COVID-19. Sequences were obtained from peripheral blood. The chain recombines TRBV2 with TRBJ1-1; D remains ambiguous. CDR3 bases: TGTGCCAGCAGTGGCAGGAACACTGAAGCTTTCTTT. Translating it yields CASSGRNTEAFF.